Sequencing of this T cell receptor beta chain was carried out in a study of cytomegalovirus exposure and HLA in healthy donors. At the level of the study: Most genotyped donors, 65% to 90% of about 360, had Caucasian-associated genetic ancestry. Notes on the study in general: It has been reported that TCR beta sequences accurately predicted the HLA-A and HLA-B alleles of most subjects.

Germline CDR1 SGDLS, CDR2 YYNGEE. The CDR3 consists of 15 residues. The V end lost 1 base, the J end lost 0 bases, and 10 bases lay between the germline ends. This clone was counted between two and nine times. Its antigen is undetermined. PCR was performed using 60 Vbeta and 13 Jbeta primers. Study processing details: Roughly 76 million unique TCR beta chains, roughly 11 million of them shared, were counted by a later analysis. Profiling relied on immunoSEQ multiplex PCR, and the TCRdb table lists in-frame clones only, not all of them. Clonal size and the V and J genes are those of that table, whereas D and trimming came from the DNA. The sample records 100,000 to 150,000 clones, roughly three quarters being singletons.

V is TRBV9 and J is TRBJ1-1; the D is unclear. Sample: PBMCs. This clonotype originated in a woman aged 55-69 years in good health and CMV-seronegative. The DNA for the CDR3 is TGTGCCAGCAGCGTAATTTCAGGATTGAACACTGAAGCTTTCTTT. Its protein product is CASSVISGLNTEAFF.